This T cell receptor beta chain was found in a study of shared clonotypes between healthy human individuals. Study-level points and caveats: Among non-shared clonotypes, generation probabilities were lower than among those shared by all four donors. Collection of samples was limited to blood; tissue repertoires likely differ.

Using immunoSEQ multiplex PCR, the repertoire was profiled, and TCRdb retains in-frame clones only, with some absent. The data contain around 2,000,000 clones, around 93% of them seen just once; the ten biggest clones take up 1.7%. This clone was picked up a small number of times. Its antigen is not known. Positive CCR7 selection of CD45RO-negative cells yielded the naive CD8 cells, and terminally differentiated effector memory CD45RA+ cells were excluded. Each sample came from a Caucasian adult donor living in Nashville, Tennessee. The CDR3 is 14 amino acids. CDR1 and CDR2 from the germline V gene are WSHSY and SAAADI. V lost 4 bases to trimming and J lost 1 base, with 10 bases between them.

The material sequenced was naive CD8+ T cells from PBMCs. The source is a young man in good health. Some clones in this sample may be carry-over from other donors' samples. The chain links TRBV10-2 to TRBJ1-1; a possible D gene is TRBD1 (5 bases). CDR3 in DNA: TGCGCCAGCAGTGGGACACTAAAGAACACTGAAGCTTTCTTT. Protein product: CASSGTLKNTEAFF.